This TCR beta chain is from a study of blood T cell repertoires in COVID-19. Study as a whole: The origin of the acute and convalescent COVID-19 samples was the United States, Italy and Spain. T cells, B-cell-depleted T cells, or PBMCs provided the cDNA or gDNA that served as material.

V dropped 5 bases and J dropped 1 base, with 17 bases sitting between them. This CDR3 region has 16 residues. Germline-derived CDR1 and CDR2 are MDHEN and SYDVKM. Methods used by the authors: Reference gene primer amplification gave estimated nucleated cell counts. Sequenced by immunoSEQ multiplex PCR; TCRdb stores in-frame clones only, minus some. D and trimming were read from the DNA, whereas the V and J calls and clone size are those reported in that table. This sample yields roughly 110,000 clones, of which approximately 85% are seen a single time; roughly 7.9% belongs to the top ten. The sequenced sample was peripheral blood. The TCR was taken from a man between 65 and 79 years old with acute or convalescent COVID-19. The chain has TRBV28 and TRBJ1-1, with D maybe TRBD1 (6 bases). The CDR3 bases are TGTGCCAGCAGTAACCTCTGGGGGGGCCCGAACACTGAAGCTTTCTTT. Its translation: CASSNLWGGPNTEAFF.